The 27 T cell receptor beta chains below were found in one sample sequenced in a study of blood T cell repertoires in COVID-19. Sequenced by immunoSEQ multiplex PCR; TCRdb stores in-frame clones only, minus some. Counted here are 95,000 to 150,000 clones, around 86% occurring once; the ten biggest clones make up roughly 30%. Sequencing input: peripheral blood. These receptors originate from a woman between 65 and 79 years old with acute or convalescent COVID-19.

This chain joins TRBV15 and TRBJ1-2; perhaps TRBD1 as D (6 bases). With 4 bases removed from V and 3 bases from J, the gap between germline ends came to 15 bases. This CDR3 is 15 amino acids long. CDR1 and CDR2 from the germline V gene are LNHNV and YYDKDF (reference sequence). DNA for the CDR3: TGTGCCACCAGCATAGAGGGGGGGCTAGACTATGGCTACACCTTC. It translates to CATSIEGGLDYGYTF. Using reference TRBV15 and TRBJ1-2 for the parts outside the CDR3, the full variable domain is DAMVIQNPRYQVTQFGKPVTLSCSQTLNHNVMYWYQQKSSQAPKLLFHYYDKDFNNEADTPDNFQSRRPNTSFCFLDIRSPGLGDTAMYLCATSIEGGLDYGYTFGSGTRLTVV.

This clone appeared a single time. V is TRBV4-1 and J is TRBJ2-1, with D perhaps matching TRBD1 (7 bases). CDR1 is MGHRA and CDR2 is YSYEKL in the germline V gene. The CDR3 totals 15 residues. V dropped 0 bases and J dropped 8 bases, with 14 bases sitting between them. The CDR3 DNA follows: TGCGCCAGCAGCCAAGACAATCAGGGGGGCTATGAGCAGTTCTTC. It yields the protein CASSQDNQGGYEQFF.

This chain links TRBV12-2 with TRBJ2-2; the table calls TRBD2, which could not be checked here. TRBV12-2 is assigned pseudogene status. The CDR3 sequence is 18 residues long. CDR3 sequence (DNA): TGTGCAAGTCGCTCCCCAAGGCTAGCGGGGGGCCGGGTCGGGGAGCTGTTTTTT. Translated: CASRSPRLAGGRVGELFF.

The CDR3 region has the DNA TGTGCCTGGAGTGCTGGACAGACATGGAACAATAATTCACCCCTCCACTTT. This encodes CAWSAGQTWNNNSPLHF. The genes are TRBV30 and TRBJ1-6; possibly TRBD1 for D (6 bases). V was shortened by 1 base and J by 5 bases, with 18 bases between the two germline ends. Germline CDR1 and CDR2: GTSNPN and SVGIG (reference sequence). CDR3 length: 17 amino acids. The variable domain in full, with the rest retrieved from reference TRBV30 and TRBJ1-6, is SQTIHQWPATLVQPVGSPLSLECTVEGTSNPNLYWYRQAAGRGLQLLFYSVGIGQISSEVPQNLSASRPQDRQFILSSKKLLLSDSGFYLCAWSAGQTWNNNSPLHFGNGTRLTVT.

CDR3: CASRTGASGYTF. The CDR3 DNA sequence: TGTGCCAGCAGAACAGGGGCGAGTGGCTACACCTTC. This chain connects TRBV28 to TRBJ1-2; 7 nucleotides match TRBD1. CDR1 MDHEN and CDR2 SYDVKM come from the germline V gene. J lost 7 bases, V lost 6 bases, and 5 bases had no gene match. This CDR3 has 12 residues.

The J gene is TRBJ2-7, the V gene TRBV27; 14 bases match TRBD2. The junction had 4 bases not matched to a gene; V was cut back by 6 bases and J by 9 bases. The germline V gene encodes CDR1 MNHEY and CDR2 SMNVEV (reference sequence). This CDR3 has 13 residues. The CDR3 protein is CASRPTSGGAQYF. In nucleotides, the CDR3 is TGTGCCAGCAGGCCGACTAGCGGGGGGGCGCAGTACTTC.

The gene calls are TRBV14 and TRBJ1-2; D is perhaps TRBD1 (5 bases). The germline V and J ends were trimmed by 1 base and 6 bases, with 12 bases remaining between them. The germline CDR1 and CDR2 sequences are SGHDN and FVKESK. The CDR3 has 14 residues. In DNA form, the CDR3 reads TGTGCCAGCAGCCAAGTGGCCGGACAAAATGGCTACACCTTC. It codes for CASSQVAGQNGYTF. Based on the CDR3 plus reference TRBV14 and TRBJ1-2, the full variable domain is EAGVTQFPSHSVIEKGQTVTLRCDPISGHDNLYWYRRVMGKEIKFLLHFVKESKQDESGMPNNRFLAERTGGTYSTLKVQPAELEDSGVYFCASSQVAGQNGYTFGSGTRLTVV.

Note on this clone: The sample holds other DNA sequences that translate to the same CDR3. This chain joins TRBV11-2 and TRBJ2-5, with D perhaps matching TRBD1 (6 bases). V lost 4 bases to trimming and J lost 2 bases, with 8 bases between them. Germline V lookup: CDR1 SGHAT, CDR2 FQNNGV. The CDR3 loop spans 13 amino acids. In DNA form, the CDR3 reads TGTGCCAGCAGCTCGGGACAACAAGAGACCCAGTACTTC. Translation: CASSSGQQETQYF.

The rearrangement joins TRBV7-9 to TRBJ2-7; 8 nucleotides agree with TRBD1. The germline gives CDR1 SEHNR, CDR2 FQNEAQ (reference sequence). Trimming took 5 bases from V and 3 from J; bases not matched to a gene: 9. CDR3 size: 15 residues. As DNA, the CDR3 is TGTGCCAGCAGCCCGGGGACAGGCTTACTCTACGAGCAGTACTTC. Its translation is CASSPGTGLLYEQYF.

The rearrangement links TRBV4-1 to TRBJ1-6, with 9 bases fitting TRBD1. Germline CDR1 MGHRA, CDR2 YSYEKL. Germline trimming cut 4 bases from V and 6 bases from J; bases unmatched to any gene: 7. There are 16 residues in the CDR3. The CDR3 nucleotides read TGCGCCAGCAGCCGCACCCCGGGACAGGGTAATTCACCCCTCCACTTT. Protein product: CASSRTPGQGNSPLHF.

This chain connects TRBV6-2 or TRBV6-3 to TRBJ2-3; weak D call: TRBD1 (5 bases). The CDR3 length is 16 residues. With 5 bases removed from V and 1 base from J, the gap between germline ends came to 16 bases. CDR1 MNHEY and CDR2 SVGEGT come from the germline V gene. The CDR3 region has the DNA TGTGCCAGCAGTCCGCGTAGACAGTCTGGCACAGATACGCAGTATTTT. The encoded protein is CASSPRRQSGTDTQYF.

The chain uses TRBV24-1 and TRBJ2-1; 11 nucleotides match TRBD2. The CDR3 is 13 amino acids. The junction had 4 bases not matched to a gene; V was cut back by 12 bases and J by 4 bases. Germline CDR1 is KGHDR and CDR2 is SFDVKD. The CDR3 DNA reads as TGTGCCGTCCGGACTAGCGGGTACAATGAGCAGTTCTTC. This codes for CAVRTSGYNEQFF.

The V and J genes are TRBV5-1 and TRBJ2-2; D is perhaps TRBD2 (5 bases). V lost 4 bases, J lost 1 base, and 14 bases lay in between. The length of the CDR3 is 16 residues. Germline CDR1 SGHRS, CDR2 YFSETQ. CDR3 DNA sequence: TGCGCCAGCAGCCCCTCTTCCGGAGGGAACACCGGGGAGCTGTTTTTT. Residues: CASSPSSGGNTGELFF.

This clone has just one count. This rearrangement joins TRBV5-5 to TRBJ2-3; TRBD2 is a possible D gene (7 bases). Trimming removed 5 bases at V and 3 bases at J, with 13 bases between. The CDR3 contains 14 residues. The germline V gene encodes CDR1 SGHKS and CDR2 YYEKEE (reference sequence). CDR3 sequence (DNA): TGTGCCAGCAGAAGGGGGGGGCCAACAGATACGCAGTATTTT. Amino acid sequence: CASRRGGPTDTQYF.

The chain carries TRBV24-1 and TRBJ1-2; 9 nucleotides line up with TRBD1. Per germline, CDR1 KGHDR and CDR2 SFDVKD. The CDR3 spans 15 residues. The V gene end was trimmed by 3 bases and the J gene end by 3 bases; junction bases not matched to a gene: 4. CDR3 region: CATSDETGGDYGYTF. For the CDR3, the DNA is TGTGCCACCAGTGATGAGACAGGGGGGGACTATGGCTACACCTTC.

This clone appeared once. The chain is built from TRBV27 and TRBJ1-4; 10 positions agree with TRBD1. With V trimmed by 3 bases and J by 8 bases, 6 bases remained unmatched. From germline, CDR1 is MNHEY and CDR2 SMNVEV (reference sequence). The CDR3 has 15 amino acids. This CDR3 reads CASSFQTGGAEKLFF. CDR3 nucleotides: TGTGCCAGCAGTTTCCAGACAGGGGGCGCAGAAAAACTGTTTTTT.

The V call is TRBV27, the J call TRBJ2-1, with no clear D. The V and J ends lost 7 bases and 4 bases respectively, with 14 bases between them. CDR3 size: 14 residues. Per germline, CDR1 MNHEY and CDR2 SMNVEV (reference sequence). The CDR3 is CASMVTILYNEQFF. Here the CDR3 DNA reads TGTGCCAGCATGGTAACGATACTATACAATGAGCAGTTCTTC.

The chain is built from TRBV28 and TRBJ1-3; D remains unclear. This CDR3 region has 15 residues. Deletions cut 6 bases from V and 5 bases from J, with 17 bases between. CDR1 MDHEN and CDR2 SYDVKM come from the germline V gene. The CDR3 nucleotides read TGTGCCAGCAGCGCCGCTAACACTATTCGAAACACCATATATTTT. Its translation: CASSAANTIRNTIYF.

V and J are TRBV28 and TRBJ1-2; TRBD1 aligns across 11 bases. Looked up from germline, CDR1 is MDHEN and CDR2 is SYDVKM. The CDR3 runs 14 residues. J gave up 6 bases and V 5 bases, and 5 bases lay outside the gene matches. This chain's CDR3 is CASSPDRGPHGYTF. The CDR3 DNA sequence: TGTGCCAGCAGTCCGGACAGGGGGCCGCATGGCTACACCTTC.

Written as DNA, the CDR3 is TGTGCCAGCAGTCCAGTAAACTCTGGAAACACCATATATTTT. This sequence encodes CASSPVNSGNTIYF. V gene TRBV3-1 (or the pseudogene TRBV3-2) combines with J gene TRBJ1-3; D not certain. Trimming pared 6 bases from V and 0 bases from J, leaving 9 bases between. The CDR3 length is 14 residues. Germline CDR1 and CDR2: LGHDT and YNNKEL (reference sequence).

The chain employs TRBV5-1 and TRBJ1-4; 7 positions match TRBD1. CDR1 is SGHRS and CDR2 is YFSETQ in the germline V gene. This CDR3 contains 14 residues. The ends lost 6 bases at V and 8 bases at J; junction bases unmatched: 10. The CDR3 coding sequence is TGCGCCAGCAAGCCCGGGACAGTTTCGGAAAAACTGTTTTTT. Its translation is CASKPGTVSEKLFF.

The rearrangement links TRBV3-1 (or the pseudogene TRBV3-2) to TRBJ2-2; TRBD1 aligns across 8 bases. Germline values: CDR1 LGHDT, CDR2 YNNKEL (reference sequence). After removal of 7 bases from V and 1 base from J, the junction contained 2 bases not matched to a gene. There are 14 residues in the CDR3. Written as DNA, the CDR3 is TGTGCCAGCACCGACAGGGGGAACACCGGGGAGCTGTTTTTT. Protein product: CASTDRGNTGELFF.

The chain is built from TRBV29-1 and TRBJ1-6, with unresolved D. In germline, CDR1 is SQVTM, CDR2 ANQGSEA. This CDR3 region has 12 residues. V was clipped by 7 bases and J by 5 bases, with 9 bases between them. This chain's CDR3 is CSAGGNNSPLHF. CDR3 bases: TGCAGCGCAGGCGGTAATAATTCACCCCTCCACTTT.

The chain combines TRBV27 with TRBJ2-7; a possible D gene is TRBD2 (5 bases). Trimming pared 1 base from V and 6 bases from J, leaving 10 bases between. The CDR3 sequence is 13 residues long. Germline lookup yields CDR1 MNHEY and CDR2 SMNVEV (reference sequence). The CDR3 loop reads CASSLFGRGEQYF. The CDR3 nucleotides read TGTGCCAGCAGTTTATTTGGCCGGGGCGAGCAGTACTTC.

The chain is built from TRBV2 and TRBJ2-3, with 7 bases lining up with TRBD2. With V trimmed by 6 bases and J by 1 base, 7 bases remained unmatched. CDR3 length equals 15 residues. Germline assignment: CDR1 SNHLY and CDR2 FYNNEI. DNA of the CDR3: TGTGCCAGCAGGTTCTTTGCGGGGGGCACAGATACGCAGTATTTT. The encoded protein is CASRFFAGGTDTQYF.

CDR3 sequence reads: CASSIELPSGYEQYF. The CDR3 coding sequence is TGTGCCAGTAGTATAGAATTGCCGAGTGGCTACGAGCAGTACTTC. V usage is TRBV19 and J usage is TRBJ2-7; D not resolved. Trimming took off 0 bases at V and 3 bases at J, with 12 bases between the two ends. Germline assignment: CDR1 LNHDA and CDR2 SQIVND (reference sequence). The length of the CDR3 is 15 residues. The variable domain in full, completed from reference TRBV19 and TRBJ2-7, reads DGGITQSPKYLFRKEGQNVTLSCEQNLNHDAMYWYRQDPGQGLRLIYYSQIVNDFQKGDIAEGYSVSREKKESFPLTVTSAQKNPTAFYLCASSIELPSGYEQYFGPGTRLTVT.

This clone was seen more than once but under ten times. The chain couples TRBV6-5 to TRBJ1-4; tentatively, D is TRBD1 (6 bases). With 3 bases removed from V and 1 base from J, the gap between germline ends came to 9 bases. Germline loops: CDR1 MNHEY, CDR2 SVGAGI. This CDR3 is built from 15 residues. This chain's CDR3 is CASSYGGVTNEKLFF. The CDR3 coding sequence is TGTGCCAGCAGTTATGGGGGCGTAACTAATGAAAAACTGTTTTTT.